The T cell receptor (beta chain) described here comes from a study of molecular identifiers for immune sequencing clone quantification. Study-wide results and limits: The share of molecules held by clones above 20 RNA copies was over 98% in effector cells and under 1% in naive cells.

Isolation of naive CD8 T cells was achieved by sorting on a CD8+CD4-CCR7+CD45RA+ phenotype. The CDR3 covers 16 residues. Germline loops: CDR1 MDHEN, CDR2 SYDVKM. TCRdb used MiXCR to reprocess the PCR reads, holding one entry per CDR3 protein. The sample lists approximately 630,000 distinct CDR3 sequences, about 25% occurring once. Comments on this clonotype: Antigen specificity is unknown. The junction and the germline gene differ at one end; a read error may be behind it.

The chain carries TRBV28 and TRBJ1-3; D perhaps matches TRBD1 (6 bases). The TCR sequence derives from a human donor in good health. Some libraries in this study had Jurkat cell RNA spiked in. The sample consisted of naive CD8+ T cells from blood, with Jurkat cell RNA spiked in. Noted subset: FACS-sorted CD8+CD4-CCR7+CD45RA+ naive T cells. The CDR3 reads CASSPRTVPSGTTIYF. The DNA of the CDR3 is TGTGCCAGCAGTCCCCGGACAGTTCCCTCTGGAACCACCATATATTTT.